The source of this T cell receptor (beta chain) is a study of T cells in Graves' hyperthyroidism and ophthalmopathy. Study context: Peripheral blood was taken when the disease was first diagnosed, before any treatment began.

This clonotype has at least ten counts. Its antigen is still unknown. Looked up from germline, CDR1 is SNHLY and CDR2 is FYNNEI. J lost 10 bases, V lost 3 bases, and 14 bases had no gene match. The CDR3 covers 17 residues. Amplified TCR beta CDR3 regions derived from RNA transcripts. TCR CDR3 regions were first amplified by RT-PCR with HTBI primers. TCRdb called the multiplex PCR reads again in MiXCR, with one record for every CDR3 protein. The data show 400,000 or so distinct CDR3 sequences, more than 12% seen once. Study results and limitations: Ophthalmopathy could be told apart from stable hyperthyroidism with a 13 V-J model.

This receptor was obtained from a woman between 25 and 40 years old with Graves' ophthalmopathy. J is TRBJ2-1 and V is TRBV2; 11 nucleotides line up with TRBD2. Sequencing was performed on blood. The CDR3 here is CASSDDLAGGRRGEQFF. The CDR3 nucleotides are TGTGCCAGCAGTGATGACCTAGCGGGGGGCCGTCGGGGAGAGCAGTTCTTC.